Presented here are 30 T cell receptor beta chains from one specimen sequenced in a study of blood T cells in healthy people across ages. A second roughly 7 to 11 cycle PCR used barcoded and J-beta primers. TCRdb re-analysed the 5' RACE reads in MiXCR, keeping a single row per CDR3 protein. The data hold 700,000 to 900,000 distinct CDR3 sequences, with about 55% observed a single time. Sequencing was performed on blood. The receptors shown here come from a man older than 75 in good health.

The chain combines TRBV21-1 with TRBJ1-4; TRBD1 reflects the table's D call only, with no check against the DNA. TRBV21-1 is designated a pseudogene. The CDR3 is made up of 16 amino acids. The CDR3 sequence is CASSKDRARTNEKLFF. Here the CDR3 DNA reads TGTGCCAGCAGCAAGGACAGGGCCAGAACTAATGAAAAACTGTTTTTT.

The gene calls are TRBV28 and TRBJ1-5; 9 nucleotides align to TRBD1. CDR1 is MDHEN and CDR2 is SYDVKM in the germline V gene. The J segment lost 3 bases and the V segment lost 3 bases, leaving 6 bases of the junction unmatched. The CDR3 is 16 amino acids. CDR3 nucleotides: TGTGCCAGCAGTTTTACAGGGGGCCTCCTCAATCAGCCCCAGCATTTT. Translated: CASSFTGGLLNQPQHF. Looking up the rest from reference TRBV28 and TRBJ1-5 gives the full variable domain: DVKVTQSSRYLVKRTGEKVFLECVQDMDHENMFWYRQDPGLGLRLIYFSYDVKMKEKGDIPEGYSVSREKKERFSLILESASTNQTSMYLCASSFTGGLLNQPQHFGDGTRLSIL.

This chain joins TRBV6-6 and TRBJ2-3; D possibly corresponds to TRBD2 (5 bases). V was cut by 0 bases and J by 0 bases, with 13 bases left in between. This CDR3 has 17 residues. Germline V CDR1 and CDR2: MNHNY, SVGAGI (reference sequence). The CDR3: CASSYSSLAPSTDTQYF. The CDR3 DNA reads TGTGCCAGCAGTTACTCGAGCCTAGCTCCCAGCACAGATACGCAGTATTTT.

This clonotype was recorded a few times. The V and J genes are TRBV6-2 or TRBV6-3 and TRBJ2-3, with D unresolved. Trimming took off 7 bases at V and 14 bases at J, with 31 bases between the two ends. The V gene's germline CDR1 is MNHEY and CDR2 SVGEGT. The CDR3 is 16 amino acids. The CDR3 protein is CASTIPIRAGHRYAYF. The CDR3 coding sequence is TGTGCCAGCACTATCCCCATTCGGGCAGGCCACAGATACGCGTATTTT.

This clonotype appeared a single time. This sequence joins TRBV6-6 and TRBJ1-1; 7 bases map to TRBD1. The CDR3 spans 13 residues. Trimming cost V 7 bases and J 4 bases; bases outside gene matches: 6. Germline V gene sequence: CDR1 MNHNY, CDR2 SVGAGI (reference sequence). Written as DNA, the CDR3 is TGTGCCAGCAACCCGACAGGGCGCACTGAAGCTTTCTTT. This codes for CASNPTGRTEAFF.

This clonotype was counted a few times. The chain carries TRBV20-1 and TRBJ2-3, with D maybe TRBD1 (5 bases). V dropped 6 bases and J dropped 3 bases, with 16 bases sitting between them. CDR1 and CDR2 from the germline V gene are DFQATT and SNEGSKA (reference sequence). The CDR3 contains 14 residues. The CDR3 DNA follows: TGCAGTGCAACCCCCGCGGCAGGGACAGATACGCAGTATTTT. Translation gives CSATPAAGTDTQYF.

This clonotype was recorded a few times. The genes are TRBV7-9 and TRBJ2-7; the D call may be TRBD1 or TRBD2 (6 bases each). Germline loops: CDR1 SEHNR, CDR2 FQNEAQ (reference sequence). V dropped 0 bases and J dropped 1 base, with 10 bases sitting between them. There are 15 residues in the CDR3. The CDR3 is CASSLAVGGSYEQYF. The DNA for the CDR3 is TGTGCCAGCAGCTTAGCGGTAGGGGGGTCCTACGAGCAGTACTTC.

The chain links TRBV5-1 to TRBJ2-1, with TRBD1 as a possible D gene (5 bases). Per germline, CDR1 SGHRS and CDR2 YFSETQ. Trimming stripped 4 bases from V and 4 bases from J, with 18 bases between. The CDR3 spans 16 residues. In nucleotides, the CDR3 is TGCGCCAGCAGCCCCTACCGGGCAGGGCGATACAATGAGCAGTTCTTC. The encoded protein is CASSPYRAGRYNEQFF.

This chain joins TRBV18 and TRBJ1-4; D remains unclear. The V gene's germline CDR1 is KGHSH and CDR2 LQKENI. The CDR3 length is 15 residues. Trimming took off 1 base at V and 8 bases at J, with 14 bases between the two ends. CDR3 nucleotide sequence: TGTGCCAGCTCACCACAGCAAGGGTCAGAAGAAAAACTGTTTTTT. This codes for CASSPQQGSEEKLFF.

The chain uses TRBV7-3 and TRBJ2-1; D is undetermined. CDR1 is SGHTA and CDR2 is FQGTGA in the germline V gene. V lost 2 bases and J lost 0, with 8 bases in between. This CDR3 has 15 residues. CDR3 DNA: TGTGCCAGCAGCTTATCATGGAGCTCCTACAATGAGCAGTTCTTC. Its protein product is CASSLSWSSYNEQFF.

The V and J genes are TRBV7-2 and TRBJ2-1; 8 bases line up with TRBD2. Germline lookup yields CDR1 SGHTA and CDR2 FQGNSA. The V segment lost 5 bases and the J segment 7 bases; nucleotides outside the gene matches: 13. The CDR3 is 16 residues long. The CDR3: CASSPVPGGPSNEQFF. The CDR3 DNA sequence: TGTGCCAGCAGCCCCGTGCCGGGAGGGCCATCAAATGAGCAGTTCTTC.

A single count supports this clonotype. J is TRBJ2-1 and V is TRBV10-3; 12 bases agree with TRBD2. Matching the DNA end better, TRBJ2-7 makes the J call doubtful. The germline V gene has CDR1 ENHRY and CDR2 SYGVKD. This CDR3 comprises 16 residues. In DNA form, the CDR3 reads TGTGCCATCAGGGCGACTAGCGGGAGCTCCTACAATGAGCAGTACTTC. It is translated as CAIRATSGSSYNEQYF.

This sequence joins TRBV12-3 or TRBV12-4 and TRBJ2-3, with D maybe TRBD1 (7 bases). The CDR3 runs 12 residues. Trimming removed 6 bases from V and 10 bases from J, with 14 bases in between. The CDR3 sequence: CASSRQGGSQYF. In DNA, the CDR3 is TGTGCCAGCAGCCGTCAGGGGGGTTCGCAGTATTTT.

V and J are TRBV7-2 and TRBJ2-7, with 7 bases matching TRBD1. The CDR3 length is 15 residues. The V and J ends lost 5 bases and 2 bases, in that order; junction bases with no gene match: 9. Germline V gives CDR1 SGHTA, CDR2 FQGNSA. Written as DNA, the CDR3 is TGTGCCAGCAGCCAAGGGGGCTTTGCAGCCTACGAGCAGTACTTC. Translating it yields CASSQGGFAAYEQYF.

CDR3 in amino acids: CSVRLAGGANTGELFF. The CDR3 DNA reads as TGCAGCGTGAGACTAGCGGGAGGAGCGAACACCGGGGAGCTGTTTTTT. The chain is built from TRBV29-1 and TRBJ2-2, with 13 bases fitting TRBD2. The ends lost 6 bases at V and 0 bases at J; junction bases unmatched: 4. This CDR3 spans 16 amino acids. Germline V gene lookup returns CDR1 SQVTM and CDR2 ANQGSEA.

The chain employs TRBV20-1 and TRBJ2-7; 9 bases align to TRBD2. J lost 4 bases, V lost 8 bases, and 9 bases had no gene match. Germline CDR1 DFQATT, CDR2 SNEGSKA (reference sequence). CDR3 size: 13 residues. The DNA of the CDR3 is TGCAGTTCCCGTGGACTAGCGAATTACGAGCAGTACTTC. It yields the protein CSSRGLANYEQYF.

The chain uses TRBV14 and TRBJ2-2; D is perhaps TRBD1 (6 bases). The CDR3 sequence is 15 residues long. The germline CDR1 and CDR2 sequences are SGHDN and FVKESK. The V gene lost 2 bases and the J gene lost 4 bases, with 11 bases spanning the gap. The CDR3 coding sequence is TGTGCCAGCAGCCAAATACAGGGTGTCACCGGGGAGCTGTTTTTT. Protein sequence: CASSQIQGVTGELFF. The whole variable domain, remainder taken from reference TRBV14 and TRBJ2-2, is EAGVTQFPSHSVIEKGQTVTLRCDPISGHDNLYWYRRVMGKEIKFLLHFVKESKQDESGMPNNRFLAERTGGTYSTLKVQPAELEDSGVYFCASSQIQGVTGELFFGEGSRLTVL.

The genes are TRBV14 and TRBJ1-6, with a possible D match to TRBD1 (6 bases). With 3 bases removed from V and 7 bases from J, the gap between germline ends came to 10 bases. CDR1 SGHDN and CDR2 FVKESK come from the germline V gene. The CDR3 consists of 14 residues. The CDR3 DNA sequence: TGTGCCAGCAGCCACGACAGGAAAAATTCACCCCTCCACTTT. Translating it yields CASSHDRKNSPLHF.

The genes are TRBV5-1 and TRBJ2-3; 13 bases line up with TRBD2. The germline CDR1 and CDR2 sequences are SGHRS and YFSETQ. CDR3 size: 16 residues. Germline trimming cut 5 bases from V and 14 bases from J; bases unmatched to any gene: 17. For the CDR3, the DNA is TGCGCCAGCAGTTCTACGACTAGCGGGAGGTACAGATACGCGTATTTT. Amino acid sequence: CASSSTTSGRYRYAYF. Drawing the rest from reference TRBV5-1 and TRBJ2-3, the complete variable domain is KAGVTQTPRYLIKTRGQQVTLSCSPISGHRSVSWYQQTPGQGLQFLFEYFSETQRNKGNFPGRFSGRQFSNSRSEMNVSTLELGDSALYLCASSSTTSGRYRYAYFGPGTRLTVL.

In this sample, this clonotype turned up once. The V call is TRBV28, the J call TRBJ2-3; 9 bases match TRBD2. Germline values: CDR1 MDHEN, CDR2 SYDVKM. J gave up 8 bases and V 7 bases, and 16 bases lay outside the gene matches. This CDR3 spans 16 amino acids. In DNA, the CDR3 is TGTGCCAGCATCCCTGCGAGCGGGGGGCTTTTGGGTACGCAGTATTTT. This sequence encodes CASIPASGGLLGTQYF. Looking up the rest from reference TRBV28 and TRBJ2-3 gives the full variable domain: DVKVTQSSRYLVKRTGEKVFLECVQDMDHENMFWYRQDPGLGLRLIYFSYDVKMKEKGDIPEGYSVSREKKERFSLILESASTNQTSMYLCASIPASGGLLGTQYFGPGTRLTVL.

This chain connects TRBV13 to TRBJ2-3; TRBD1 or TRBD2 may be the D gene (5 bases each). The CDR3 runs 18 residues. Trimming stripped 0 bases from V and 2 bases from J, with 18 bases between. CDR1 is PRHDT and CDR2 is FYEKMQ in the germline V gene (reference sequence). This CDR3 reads CASSLGLGRQYLTDTQYF. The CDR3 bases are TGTGCCAGCAGCTTAGGCCTGGGACGACAGTACCTCACAGATACGCAGTATTTT.

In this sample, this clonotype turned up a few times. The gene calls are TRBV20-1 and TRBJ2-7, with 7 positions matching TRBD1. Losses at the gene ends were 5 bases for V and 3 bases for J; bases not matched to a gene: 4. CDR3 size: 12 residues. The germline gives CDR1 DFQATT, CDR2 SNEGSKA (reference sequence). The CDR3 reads CSAWTGFYEQYF. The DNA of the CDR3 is TGCAGTGCTTGGACAGGCTTCTACGAGCAGTACTTC.

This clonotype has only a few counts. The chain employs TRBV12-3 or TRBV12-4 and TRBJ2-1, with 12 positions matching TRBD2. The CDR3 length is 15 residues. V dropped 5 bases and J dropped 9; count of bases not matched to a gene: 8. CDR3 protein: CASSRLAGVIGEQFF. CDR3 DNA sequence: TGTGCCAGCAGTCGACTAGCGGGAGTAATTGGTGAGCAGTTCTTC.

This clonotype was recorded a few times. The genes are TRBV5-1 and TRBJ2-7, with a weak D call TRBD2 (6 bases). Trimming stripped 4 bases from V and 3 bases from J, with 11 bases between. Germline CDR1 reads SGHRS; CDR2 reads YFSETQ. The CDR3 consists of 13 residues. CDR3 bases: TGCGCCAGCAGCATGGAGGGGTTCTACGAGCAGTACTTC. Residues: CASSMEGFYEQYF. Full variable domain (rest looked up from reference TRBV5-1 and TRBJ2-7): KAGVTQTPRYLIKTRGQQVTLSCSPISGHRSVSWYQQTPGQGLQFLFEYFSETQRNKGNFPGRFSGRQFSNSRSEMNVSTLELGDSALYLCASSMEGFYEQYFGPGTRLTVT.

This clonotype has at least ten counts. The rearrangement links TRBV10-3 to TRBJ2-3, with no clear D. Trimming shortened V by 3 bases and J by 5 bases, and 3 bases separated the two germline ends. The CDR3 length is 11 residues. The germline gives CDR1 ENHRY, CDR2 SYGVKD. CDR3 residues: CAISDVDTQYF. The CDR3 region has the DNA TGTGCCATCAGTGACGTAGATACGCAGTATTTT.

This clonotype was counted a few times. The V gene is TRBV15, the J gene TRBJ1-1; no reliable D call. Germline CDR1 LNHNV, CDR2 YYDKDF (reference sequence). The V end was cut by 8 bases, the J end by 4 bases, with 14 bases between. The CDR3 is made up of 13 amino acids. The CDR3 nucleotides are TGTGCCACCGGACGCGAAACGGTCACTGAAGCTTTCTTT. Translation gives CATGRETVTEAFF. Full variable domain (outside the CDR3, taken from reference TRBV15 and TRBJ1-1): DAMVIQNPRYQVTQFGKPVTLSCSQTLNHNVMYWYQQKSSQAPKLLFHYYDKDFNNEADTPDNFQSRRPNTSFCFLDIRSPGLGDTAMYLCATGRETVTEAFFGQGTRLTVV.

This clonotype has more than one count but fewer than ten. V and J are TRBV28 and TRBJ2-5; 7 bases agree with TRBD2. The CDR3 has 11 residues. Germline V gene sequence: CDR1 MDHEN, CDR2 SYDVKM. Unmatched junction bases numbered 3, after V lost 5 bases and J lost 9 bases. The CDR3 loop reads CASSPRGAQYF. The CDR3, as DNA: TGTGCCAGCAGTCCTCGGGGGGCCCAGTACTTC. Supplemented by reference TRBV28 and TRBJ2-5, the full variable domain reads DVKVTQSSRYLVKRTGEKVFLECVQDMDHENMFWYRQDPGLGLRLIYFSYDVKMKEKGDIPEGYSVSREKKERFSLILESASTNQTSMYLCASSPRGAQYFGPGTRLLVL.

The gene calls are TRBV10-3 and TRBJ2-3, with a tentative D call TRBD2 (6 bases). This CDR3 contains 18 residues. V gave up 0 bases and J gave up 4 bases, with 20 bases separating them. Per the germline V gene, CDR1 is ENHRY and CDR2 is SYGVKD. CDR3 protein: CAISESVMPGRAADTQYF. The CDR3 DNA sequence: TGTGCCATCAGTGAGTCGGTAATGCCCGGGAGAGCGGCAGATACGCAGTATTTT.

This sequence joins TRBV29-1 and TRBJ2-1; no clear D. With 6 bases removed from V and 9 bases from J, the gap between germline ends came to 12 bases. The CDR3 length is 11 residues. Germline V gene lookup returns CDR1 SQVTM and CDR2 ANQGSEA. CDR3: CSVSSGFEQFF. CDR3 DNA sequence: TGCAGCGTATCTAGTGGTTTTGAGCAGTTCTTC.

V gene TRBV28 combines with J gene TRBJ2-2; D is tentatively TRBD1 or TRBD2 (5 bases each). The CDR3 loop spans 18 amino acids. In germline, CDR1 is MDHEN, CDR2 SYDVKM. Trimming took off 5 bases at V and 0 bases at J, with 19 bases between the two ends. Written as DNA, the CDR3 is TGTGCCAGCAGTCCTCCGGGACCCGGCACGACGAACACCGGGGAGCTGTTTTTT. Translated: CASSPPGPGTTNTGELFF.